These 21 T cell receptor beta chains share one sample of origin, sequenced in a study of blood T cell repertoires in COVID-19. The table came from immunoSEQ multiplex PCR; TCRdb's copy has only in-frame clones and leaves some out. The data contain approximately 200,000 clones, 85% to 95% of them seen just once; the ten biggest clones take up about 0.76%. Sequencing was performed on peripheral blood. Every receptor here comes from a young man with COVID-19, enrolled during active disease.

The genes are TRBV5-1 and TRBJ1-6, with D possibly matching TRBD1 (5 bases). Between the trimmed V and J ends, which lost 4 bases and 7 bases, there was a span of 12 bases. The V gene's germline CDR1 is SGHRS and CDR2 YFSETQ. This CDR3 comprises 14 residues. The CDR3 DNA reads TGCGCCAGCAGCCCGGGGGTTGGCAATTCACCCCTCCACTTT. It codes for CASSPGVGNSPLHF.

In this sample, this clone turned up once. CDR3 in DNA: TGCGCCAGCAGCCAAGATTTAGGGGCAGCGAAATCCTACGAGCAGTACTTC. Translating gives CASSQDLGAAKSYEQYF. The rearrangement joins TRBV4-1 to TRBJ2-7; possible D gene TRBD1, 5 bases. This CDR3 has 17 amino acids. Trimming pared 0 bases from V and 1 base from J, leaving 16 bases between. The germline V gene has CDR1 MGHRA and CDR2 YSYEKL.

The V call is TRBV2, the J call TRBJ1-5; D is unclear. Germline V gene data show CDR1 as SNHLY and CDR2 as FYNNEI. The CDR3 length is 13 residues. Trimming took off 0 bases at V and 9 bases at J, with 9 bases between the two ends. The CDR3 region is CASSEALGGPQHF. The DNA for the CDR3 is TGTGCCAGCAGTGAAGCGCTGGGAGGGCCCCAGCATTTT.

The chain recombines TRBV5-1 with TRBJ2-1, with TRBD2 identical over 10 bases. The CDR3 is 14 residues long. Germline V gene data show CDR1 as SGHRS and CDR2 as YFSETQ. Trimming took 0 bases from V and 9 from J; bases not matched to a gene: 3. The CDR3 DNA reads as TGCGCCAGCAGCTTGGGGACTAGCGGTTTTGAGCAGTTCTTC. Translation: CASSLGTSGFEQFF.

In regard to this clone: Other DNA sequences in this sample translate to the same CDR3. The CDR3 spells CSARSGHEQYF. As DNA, the CDR3 is TGCAGTGCTAGGTCTGGCCACGAGCAGTACTTC. The chain employs TRBV20-1 and TRBJ2-7; D is uncertain. The germline V gene has CDR1 DFQATT and CDR2 SNEGSKA (reference sequence). Trimming removed 3 bases at V and 5 bases at J, with 8 bases between. The CDR3 sequence is 11 residues long.

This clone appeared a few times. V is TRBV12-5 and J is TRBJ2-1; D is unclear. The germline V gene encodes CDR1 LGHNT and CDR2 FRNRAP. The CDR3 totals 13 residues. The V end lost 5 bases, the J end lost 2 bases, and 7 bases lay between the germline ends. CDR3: CASGPSAYNEQFF. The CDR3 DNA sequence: TGTGCTAGTGGTCCCTCAGCCTACAATGAGCAGTTCTTC.

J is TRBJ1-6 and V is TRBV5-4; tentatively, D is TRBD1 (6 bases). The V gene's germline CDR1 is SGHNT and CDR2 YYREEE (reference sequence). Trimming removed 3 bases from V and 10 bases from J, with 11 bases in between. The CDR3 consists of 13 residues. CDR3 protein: CASSSYRESPLHF. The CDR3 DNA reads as TGTGCCAGCAGCTCCTACAGGGAATCACCCCTCCACTTT.

CDR3 protein: CASSEVLADRTDTQYF. CDR3 bases: TGTGCCAGCAGCGAGGTTCTAGCGGACCGCACAGATACGCAGTATTTT. V gene TRBV9 combines with J gene TRBJ2-3; 7 nucleotides line up with TRBD2. Per germline, CDR1 SGDLS and CDR2 YYNGEE. Unmatched junction bases numbered 8, after V lost 3 bases and J lost 1 base. The CDR3 has 16 amino acids.

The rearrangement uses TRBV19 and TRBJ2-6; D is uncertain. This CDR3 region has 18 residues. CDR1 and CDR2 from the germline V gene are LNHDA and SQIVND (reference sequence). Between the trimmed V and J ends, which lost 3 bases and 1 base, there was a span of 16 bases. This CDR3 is CASSIAQRLRSGANVLTF. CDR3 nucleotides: TGTGCCAGTAGTATCGCCCAGCGTCTGAGATCTGGGGCCAACGTCCTGACTTTC.

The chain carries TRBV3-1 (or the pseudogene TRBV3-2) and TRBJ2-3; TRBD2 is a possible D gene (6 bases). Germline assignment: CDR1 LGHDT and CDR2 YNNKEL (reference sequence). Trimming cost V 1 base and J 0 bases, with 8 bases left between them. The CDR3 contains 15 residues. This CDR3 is CASSQVAASTDTQYF. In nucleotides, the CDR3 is TGTGCCAGCAGCCAAGTAGCGGCTAGCACAGATACGCAGTATTTT.

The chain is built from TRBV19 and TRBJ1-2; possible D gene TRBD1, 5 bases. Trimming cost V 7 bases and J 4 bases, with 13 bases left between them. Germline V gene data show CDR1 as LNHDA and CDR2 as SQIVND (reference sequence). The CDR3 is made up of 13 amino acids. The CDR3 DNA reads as TGTGCCAGTACCAGGCCTGGGGCCTATGGCTACACCTTC. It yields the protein CASTRPGAYGYTF.

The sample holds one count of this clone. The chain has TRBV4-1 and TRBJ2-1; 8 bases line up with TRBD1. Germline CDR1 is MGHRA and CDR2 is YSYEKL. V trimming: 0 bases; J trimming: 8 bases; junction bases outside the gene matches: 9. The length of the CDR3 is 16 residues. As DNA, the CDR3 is TGCGCCAGCAGCCAAGATAGAACAGGGGGTTTGTATGAGCAGTTCTTC. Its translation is CASSQDRTGGLYEQFF.

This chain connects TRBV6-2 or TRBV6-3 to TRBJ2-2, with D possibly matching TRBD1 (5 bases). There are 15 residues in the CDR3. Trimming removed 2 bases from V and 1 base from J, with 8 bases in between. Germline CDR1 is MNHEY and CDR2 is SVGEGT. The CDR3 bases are TGTGCCAGCAGTTACCAGGGCAGGAACACCGGGGAGCTGTTTTTT. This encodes CASSYQGRNTGELFF.

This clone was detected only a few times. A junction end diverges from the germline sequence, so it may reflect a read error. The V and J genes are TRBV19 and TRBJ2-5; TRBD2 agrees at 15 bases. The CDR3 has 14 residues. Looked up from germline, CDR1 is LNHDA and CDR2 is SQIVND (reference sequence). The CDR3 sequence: CASSKGLAGGLLNF. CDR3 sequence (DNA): TGTGCCAGTAGTAAGGGACTAGCGGGGGGCCTATTAAACTTC.

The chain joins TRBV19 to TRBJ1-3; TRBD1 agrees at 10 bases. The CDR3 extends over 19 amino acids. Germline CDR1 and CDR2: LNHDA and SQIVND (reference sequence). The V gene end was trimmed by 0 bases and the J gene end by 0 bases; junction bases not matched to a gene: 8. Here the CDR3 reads CASSIDGTGAASSGNTIYF. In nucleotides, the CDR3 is TGTGCCAGTAGTATAGACGGGACAGGGGCCGCATCCTCTGGAAACACCATATATTTT.

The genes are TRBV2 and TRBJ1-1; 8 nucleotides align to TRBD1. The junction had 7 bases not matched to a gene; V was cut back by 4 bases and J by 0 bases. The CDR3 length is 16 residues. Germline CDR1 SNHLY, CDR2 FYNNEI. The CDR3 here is CASSVISGGMNTEAFF. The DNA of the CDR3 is TGTGCCAGCAGTGTAATATCAGGGGGCATGAACACTGAAGCTTTCTTT.

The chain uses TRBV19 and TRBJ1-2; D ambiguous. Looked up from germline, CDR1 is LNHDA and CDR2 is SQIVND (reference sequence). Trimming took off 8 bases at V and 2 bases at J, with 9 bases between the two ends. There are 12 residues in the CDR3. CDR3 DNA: TGTGCCAGTGGCGGGGTGAACTATGGCTACACCTTC. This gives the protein CASGGVNYGYTF.

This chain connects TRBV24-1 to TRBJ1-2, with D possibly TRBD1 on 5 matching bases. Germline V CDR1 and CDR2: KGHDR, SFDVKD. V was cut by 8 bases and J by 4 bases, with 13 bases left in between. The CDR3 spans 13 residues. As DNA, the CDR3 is TGTGCCACCATACTGAGGACATTCTATGGCTACACCTTC. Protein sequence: CATILRTFYGYTF.

The CDR3 is CASTTSGLYNSPLHF. In DNA, the CDR3 is TGTGCCAGCACCACCTCGGGACTTTATAATTCACCCCTCCACTTT. The gene calls are TRBV6-5 and TRBJ1-6; a possible D gene is TRBD1 (5 bases). Trimming removed 7 bases at V and 4 bases at J, with 14 bases between. Germline V lookup: CDR1 MNHEY, CDR2 SVGAGI. The CDR3 is made up of 15 amino acids.

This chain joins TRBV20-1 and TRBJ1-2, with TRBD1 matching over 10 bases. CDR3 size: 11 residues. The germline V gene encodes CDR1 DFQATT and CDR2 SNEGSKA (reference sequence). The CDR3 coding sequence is TGCAGCGGTGGGACAGGGGATGGCTACACCTTC. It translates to CSGGTGDGYTF.

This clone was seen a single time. CDR3 sequence: CASSAGTGHYEQYF. In nucleotides, the CDR3 is TGTGCCAGCAGCGCGGGGACGGGTCACTACGAGCAGTACTTC. The chain carries TRBV11-2 and TRBJ2-7, with a tentative D call TRBD2 (6 bases). The CDR3 sequence is 14 residues long. V lost 5 bases and J 3 bases, leaving 14 bases between the germline ends. The germline V gene has CDR1 SGHAT and CDR2 FQNNGV.